This T cell receptor beta chain was recovered during a study of blood T cell repertoires in COVID-19. V lost 3 bases, J lost 12 bases, and 18 bases lay in between. This CDR3 is built from 14 residues. The germline V gene encodes CDR1 MGHDK and CDR2 SYGVNS. Profiling relied on immunoSEQ multiplex PCR, and the TCRdb table lists in-frame clones only, not all of them. This sample has about 240,000 clones; 70% to 90% occur once, and the top ten carry less than 8.5%. The receptor's source is a woman aged 65 to 85 with active or convalescent COVID-19. The J gene is TRBJ2-1, the V gene TRBV25-1; D gene unclear. The specimen was peripheral blood. CDR3 nucleotide sequence: TGTGCCAGCAGTGACCCAAGCGAGGCCCTAGGGCAGTTCTTC. Protein product: CASSDPSEALGQFF.